The 8 T cell receptor beta chains reported below all come from one sample, sequenced in a study of human T cells and chemical hapten exposure. Time point indicated: patch test 1, 2 weeks after DPC sensitization. The treatment is: therapeutic diphenylcyclopropenone sensitization with weekly scalp DPC. A single record per CDR3 protein comes from TCRdb applying MiXCR to the RACE reads. The sample holds about 120,000 distinct CDR3 sequences, roughly an eighth seen once. The source was whole blood, collected in connection with sensitization to the hapten diphenylcyclopropenone (DPC). These receptors originate from a young man with alopecia areata. Some clones in this sample may be carry-over from other donors' samples.

J is TRBJ2-1 and V is TRBV7-6; D possibly corresponds to TRBD2 (6 bases). This CDR3 is 15 amino acids long. Trimming took off 5 bases at V and 5 bases at J, with 16 bases between the two ends. Germline CDR1 SGHVS, CDR2 FNYEAQ. This CDR3 reads CASSQVRGGDNEQFF. The DNA of the CDR3 is TGTGCCAGCAGCCAAGTCCGGGGAGGCGACAATGAGCAGTTCTTC. Full variable domain (rest looked up from reference TRBV7-6 and TRBJ2-1): GAGVSQSPRYKVTKRGQDVALRCDPISGHVSLYWYRQALGQGPEFLTYFNYEAQQDKSGLPNDRFSAERPEGSISTLTIQRTEQRDSAMYRCASSQVRGGDNEQFFGPGTRLTVL.

This chain uses TRBV5-1 with TRBJ2-3, with a possible D match to TRBD2 (5 bases). The CDR3 is made up of 15 amino acids. Germline lookup yields CDR1 SGHRS and CDR2 YFSETQ. V was clipped by 4 bases and J by 3 bases, with 15 bases between them. The CDR3 here is CASSVRVGGTDTQYF. CDR3 DNA: TGCGCCAGCAGCGTACGTGTCGGAGGTACAGATACGCAGTATTTT.

With regard to this clonotype: At one end the junction does not follow the germline gene, possibly because of a read error. The rearrangement links TRBV28 to TRBJ2-7, with 7 bases identical to TRBD1. The CDR3 is made up of 14 amino acids. From germline, CDR1 is MDHEN and CDR2 SYDVKM. The CDR3 DNA reads TGTGCCAGCAGATCCGGGACAGATAACTACGGGCAGTACTTC. Its protein is CASRSGTDNYGQYF.

The J gene is TRBJ2-7, the V gene TRBV12-3 or TRBV12-4, with TRBD1 identical over 9 bases. CDR3 length: 15 residues. V was pared by 6 bases and J by 8 bases, with 14 bases of the junction left unmatched. CDR3 sequence reads: CASSAGTGLSNKQYV. CDR3 in DNA: TGTGCCAGCAGCGCCGGGACAGGGCTTTCCAACAAGCAGTACGTC.

Only a few counts were recorded for this clonotype. The chain links TRBV7-9 to TRBJ2-5; D is perhaps TRBD1 (5 bases). Germline V gene sequence: CDR1 SEHNR, CDR2 FQNEAQ (reference sequence). The CDR3 length is 16 residues. The V end was cut by 3 bases, the J end by 4 bases, with 18 bases between. The CDR3 sequence is CASSFLASGFRETQYF. The CDR3 DNA reads as TGTGCCAGCAGCTTCTTGGCCTCAGGGTTCAGAGAGACCCAGTACTTC.

This chain connects TRBV20-1 to TRBJ2-6; D not resolved. Germline lookup yields CDR1 DFQATT and CDR2 SNEGSKA (reference sequence). V lost 6 bases, J lost 0 bases, and 15 bases lay in between. The CDR3 loop spans 16 amino acids. The CDR3 region is CSASKGSLSGANVLTF. The CDR3 nucleotides read TGCAGTGCCAGCAAAGGGTCTCTCTCTGGGGCCAACGTCCTGACTTTC.

The table lists this clonotype with a few counts. The chain recombines TRBV20-1 with TRBJ1-5; 8 bases align to TRBD1. Trimming at V came to 6 bases and at J to 3 bases, leaving 7 bases not matched to a gene. The CDR3 has 14 residues. CDR1 and CDR2 (germline): DFQATT, SNEGSKA (reference sequence). CDR3 sequence reads: CSALGQGLNQPQHF. The CDR3 DNA reads as TGCAGTGCCCTCGGACAGGGCCTCAATCAGCCCCAGCATTTT.

This clonotype was picked up a small number of times. The J gene is TRBJ2-1, the V gene TRBV7-9; 9 bases are a match to TRBD1. Germline V gene data show CDR1 as SEHNR and CDR2 as FQNEAQ (reference sequence). This CDR3 has 14 residues. The V gene end was trimmed by 4 bases and the J gene end by 4 bases; junction bases not matched to a gene: 2. The DNA for the CDR3 is TGTGCCAGCAGCTGGGGACAGGGTTACAATGAGCAGTTCTTC. This encodes CASSWGQGYNEQFF.